Listed here is a single T cell receptor (beta chain). Clones were sequenced by immunoSEQ multiplex PCR, and TCRdb holds only the in-frame ones, with some missing. This sample has 100,000 to 110,000 clones; around 81% occur once, and the top ten carry about an eighth. This CDR3 spans 15 amino acids. Germline V gives CDR1 MGHRA, CDR2 YSYEKL. Trimming cost V 1 base and J 0 bases, with 7 bases left between them. The data belong to a study of blood T cell repertoires in COVID-19. Across the whole study: T cells, B-cell-depleted T cells, or PBMCs provided the cDNA or gDNA that served as material.

Sequenced sample: peripheral blood. The V call is TRBV4-1, the J call TRBJ2-1; D remains unclear. The TCR sequence derives from a man aged 45-65 years with active or convalescent COVID-19. The CDR3 loop is CASSQGLSSYNEQFF. The CDR3 DNA reads TGCGCCAGCAGCCAAGGACTGAGCTCCTACAATGAGCAGTTCTTC.